Included here is one T cell receptor beta chain sequence, with context. Its binding antigen is unknown. Base qualities are not recorded, but no much larger clone differs from it by a single base. These data come from a study of blood T cell repertoires in COVID-19 (TCRdb year 2020). Turning to the overall study: The collaborator samples originated in the United States, Italy and Spain and spanned the acute and convalescent phases of COVID-19. The material from the prospective study consisted of cDNA or gDNA derived from T cells, B-cell-depleted T cells, or PBMCs. The dataset comprised deeply sampled blood TCRbeta repertoires from subjects exposed to, actively infected with, or recovered from COVID-19. The repertoires were made available in a free public database intended to serve as a resource for research on the immune response to SARS-CoV-2. Samples were obtained from the ongoing ImmuneRACE study (first 160 participants) and from 1,254 subjects provided by 6 global collaborators. Nearly every sample came with metadata listing a de-identified subject ID, COVID-19 status, age in years and sex. Where available, HLA class I and class II types were obtained from metadata supplied by the sample provider rather than from assay-based typing.

Broader findings and caveats from the paper: Clinical and demographic metadata were provided uncurated, with the amount varying by source and participant.

The immunoSEQ Assay, a bias-controlled multiplex PCR, was used to amplify TCRbeta CDR3 regions from genomic DNA. Regarding the original processing steps: Nucleated cell counts per sample were estimated from amplification of reference gene primers within the assay. To quantify the absolute abundance of each unique TCRbeta CDR3 rearrangement, sequence reads were collapsed and filtered. Productive Simpson clonality was computed per sample as the square root of Simpson's diversity index over productive rearrangements. TCRdb took over this immuneACCESS table, retaining in-frame rearrangements with V and J assigned. Such tables are incomplete; in checked studies, under half of the missing clones stem from an unresolved V gene, and the remainder is unexplained. The V and J calls and clone size come from that table; D and trimming were worked out from the DNA. This sample gives nearly 300,000 clones in total; 70% to 85% of them show up just once. Around 1.6% of the sample is in the top ten clones.

At one collaborating source in Seattle, patients were enrolled during active infection and were followed longitudinally through the course of disease. The collaborating institutions used their own protocols to collect whole blood in K2EDTA tubes. For TCRbeta analysis, collaborator samples were shipped as frozen whole blood, as isolated PBMCs, or as DNA extracted from either sample type. This sequence originates from a human donor with COVID-19, enrolled during active disease. The donor label of this sample is uncertain. Source material: peripheral blood.

The DNA sequence follows: TGTGCCAGCGAGACGAGACAGAACACCGGGGAGCTGTTTTTT. This codes for CASETRQNTGELFF. The chain joins TRBV7-2 to TRBJ2-2; confidence is insufficient to name the D gene. For CDR1 and CDR2, the germline V gene lists SGHTA and FQGNSA. There are 14 amino acids in the CDR3, from cysteine to phenylalanine inclusive. The CDR3 DNA has 42 bases and is translated from base 1. V loses 8 bases of germline sequence and J loses 1 base, and the interval between the two ends is 11 bases. The full variable domain, with segments outside the CDR3 supplied by the reference TRBV7-2 and TRBJ2-2 proteins, appears as GAGVSQSPSNKVTEKGKDVELRCDPISGHTALYWYRQSLGQGLEFLIYFQGNSAPDKSGLPSDRFSAERTGGSVSTLTIQRTQQEDSAVYLCASETRQNTGELFFGEGSRLTVL.